These 8 T cell receptor beta chains were all obtained from the same sample, sequenced in a study of cytomegalovirus exposure and HLA in healthy donors. The PCR made use of 60 Vbeta and 13 Jbeta primers. Assay used: immunoSEQ multiplex PCR; TCRdb lists only in-frame clones, some missing. The sample consists of some 150,000 clones, approximately 77% of them appearing once. Source material: PBMCs. The receptors shown here come from a man aged 30-40 years in good health and CMV-seropositive.

This clone was counted between two and nine times. The chain combines TRBV2 with TRBJ2-6; weak D call: TRBD2 (5 bases). The CDR3 runs 14 residues. The germline V gene encodes CDR1 SNHLY and CDR2 FYNNEI. The V end lost 9 bases, the J end lost 2 bases, and 11 bases lay between the germline ends. The CDR3 here is CASPTGAGANVLTF. CDR3 nucleotides: TGTGCCAGTCCCACCGGGGCTGGGGCCAACGTCCTGACTTTC.

V usage is TRBV10-1 and J usage is TRBJ1-5; possibly TRBD1 for D (5 bases). V lost 5 bases and J lost 7, with 15 bases in between. CDR3 length: 14 residues. Germline CDR1 WNHNN, CDR2 SYGVQD (reference sequence). CDR3 coding DNA: TGCGCCAGCAGTCCATCGGGGGACGGCCAGCCCCAGCATTTT. It encodes CASSPSGDGQPQHF.

The chain is built from TRBV4-3 and TRBJ1-1; 9 nucleotides match TRBD1. Germline V gives CDR1 LGHNA, CDR2 YSLEER. CDR3 length: 16 residues. V was pared by 4 bases and J by 3 bases, with 9 bases of the junction left unmatched. CDR3 residues: CASSPTGGAWDTEAFF. CDR3 sequence (DNA): TGCGCCAGCAGCCCCACAGGGGGCGCCTGGGACACTGAAGCTTTCTTT.

V gene TRBV30 combines with J gene TRBJ2-3, with 7 bases lining up with TRBD1. The CDR3 consists of 14 residues. The germline CDR1 and CDR2 sequences are GTSNPN and SVGIG (reference sequence). V lost 3 bases, J lost 4 bases, and 7 bases stayed unmatched. For the CDR3, the DNA is TGTGCCTGGAGCATGAACAGGGGAGCAGATACGCAGTATTTT. Translating gives CAWSMNRGADTQYF.

This clone has more than one count but fewer than ten. The chain carries TRBV20-1 and TRBJ1-1; TRBD1 aligns across 7 bases. The CDR3 is 11 amino acids. Germline lookup yields CDR1 DFQATT and CDR2 SNEGSKA (reference sequence). CDR3 amino acids: CRGQRGNSAFF. The CDR3 bases are TGCCGGGGACAGCGGGGGAACTCTGCTTTCTTT.

The chain links TRBV27 to TRBJ2-7; 9 positions agree with TRBD1. The V gene's germline CDR1 is MNHEY and CDR2 SMNVEV (reference sequence). With 7 bases clipped from V and 4 bases from J, the junction kept 5 bases outside the gene matches. The CDR3 runs 13 residues. CDR3 amino acids: CASTPGQGYEQYF. The CDR3 DNA follows: TGTGCCAGCACCCCGGGACAGGGATACGAGCAGTACTTC.

The rearrangement links TRBV4-3 to TRBJ1-2; 8 bases map to TRBD1. V lost 0 bases to trimming and J lost 4 bases; unmatched junction nucleotides: 4. The CDR3 totals 15 residues. Germline V gene data show CDR1 as LGHNA and CDR2 as YSLEER. CDR3 loop: CASSQDAGGFYGYTF. Written as DNA, the CDR3 is TGCGCCAGCAGCCAAGATGCAGGGGGCTTCTATGGCTACACCTTC.

The chain has TRBV18 and TRBJ1-5; D gene unclear. The germline V gene has CDR1 KGHSH and CDR2 LQKENI. This CDR3 spans 13 amino acids. V dropped 3 bases and J dropped 7 bases, with 10 bases sitting between them. The CDR3 reads CASSPGLGQPQHF. In DNA form, the CDR3 reads TGTGCCAGCTCACCCGGATTGGGCCAGCCCCAGCATTTT.